This TCR beta chain was obtained from a study of T cell repertoires in cytomegalovirus infection. The overall study: CMV infection plus the matching HLA type was flagged by public TCR beta signatures.

The CDR3 runs 16 residues. Germline V gene lookup returns CDR1 MNHEY and CDR2 SMNVEV (reference sequence). Via MiXCR, TCRdb re-called the reads, giving one row per CDR3 protein. The sample includes around 190,000 distinct CDR3 sequences, 14% of them seen just once. Study-wide points: CMV-specific TCR beta clonotypes restricted by HLA-C were the ones dominating the ex vivo response. The cumulative frequency of public TCR beta families distinguished individuals who carried CMV together with the relevant HLA.

About this clonotype: Its antigen is unidentified. A clone one base away is much larger, so this may be a read error.

This receptor was obtained from a human donor in good health (CMV status not recorded). Some clones in this sample may be carry-over from other donors' samples. The source material was PBMCs. The chain has TRBV27 and TRBJ2-7; TRBD2 matches at 12 bases. The CDR3 DNA follows: TGTGCCAGCAGTCTCGGACTAGCGGGACGGCCTTTAGAGCAGCACTTC. Its translation: CASSLGLAGRPLEQHF.